This paragraph reports one T cell receptor (beta chain). Its specificity is not known. Enrollment shut out patients with autoimmune disease history or systemic immunosuppression. Germline CDR1 and CDR2: SGHTA and FQGTGA. V lost 2 bases, J lost 4 bases, and 15 bases lay in between. The CDR3 has 16 residues. Using immunoSEQ multiplex PCR, the repertoire was profiled, and TCRdb retains in-frame clones only, with some absent. In the table there are tens of thousands of clones, 85% to 90% of which are singletons. The data belong to a study of OX40 agonist ivuxolimab in advanced cancers. Study-level background: Three patients got partial responses; one had hepatocellular carcinoma and two had cutaneous melanoma.

Findings of the study overall: What antigens the expanded peripheral T cells recognized was never established. At 0.1 to 3.0 mg/kg and by week 6, CD4+ and CD8+ T cells in the blood had expanded clonally.

This TCR derives from an adult with an advanced solid tumor such as melanoma, head and neck, liver or kidney cancer. The rearrangement uses TRBV7-3 and TRBJ2-1, with D possibly being TRBD1 (5 bases). This sample comprised CD4+ or CD8+ T cells sorted from blood, obtained in a trial of the OX40 agonist ivuxolimab. CDR3 residues: CASSLQGSLQYNEQFF. The CDR3 bases are TGTGCCAGCAGCTTACAGGGATCTCTTCAGTACAATGAGCAGTTCTTC.